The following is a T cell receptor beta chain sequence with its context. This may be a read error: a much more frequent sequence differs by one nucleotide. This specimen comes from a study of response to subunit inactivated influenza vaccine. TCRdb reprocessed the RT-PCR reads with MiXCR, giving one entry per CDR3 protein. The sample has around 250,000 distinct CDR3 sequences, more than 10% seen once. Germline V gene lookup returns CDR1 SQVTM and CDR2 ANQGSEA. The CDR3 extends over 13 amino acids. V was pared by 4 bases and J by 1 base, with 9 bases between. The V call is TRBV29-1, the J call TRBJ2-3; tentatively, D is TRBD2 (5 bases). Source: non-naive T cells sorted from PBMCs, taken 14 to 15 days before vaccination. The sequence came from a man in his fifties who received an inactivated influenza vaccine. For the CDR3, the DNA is TGCAGCGTTGGAGGGAGAGGCACAGATACGCAGTATTTT. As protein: CSVGGRGTDTQYF.